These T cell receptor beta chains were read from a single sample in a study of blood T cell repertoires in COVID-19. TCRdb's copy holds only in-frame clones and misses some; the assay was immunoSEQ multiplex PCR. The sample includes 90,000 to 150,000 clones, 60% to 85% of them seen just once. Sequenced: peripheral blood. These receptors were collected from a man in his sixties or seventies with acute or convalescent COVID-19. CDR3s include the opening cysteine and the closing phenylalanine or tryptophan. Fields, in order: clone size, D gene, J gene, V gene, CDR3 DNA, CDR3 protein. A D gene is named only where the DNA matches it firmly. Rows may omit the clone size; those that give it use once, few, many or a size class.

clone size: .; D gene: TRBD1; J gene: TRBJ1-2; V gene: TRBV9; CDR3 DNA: TGTGCCAGCAGCGTAGCTAGTAGGGGGCCCCCCACCTTC; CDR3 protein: CASSVASRGPPTF
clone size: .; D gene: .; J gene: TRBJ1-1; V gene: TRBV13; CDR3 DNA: TGTGCCAGCAGCTTGGCGGGGGGCGTCGGCACTGAAGCTTTCTTT; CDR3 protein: CASSLAGGVGTEAFF
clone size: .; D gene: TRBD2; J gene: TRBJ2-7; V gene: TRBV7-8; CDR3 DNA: TGTGCCAGCAGCTTAGGAGGAGCCCGGGACTACTCCTACGAGCAGTACTTC; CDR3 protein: CASSLGGARDYSYEQYF
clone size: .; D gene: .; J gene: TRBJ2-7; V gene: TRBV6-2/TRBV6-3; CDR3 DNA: TGTGCCAGCAGTCAACTAGAGAGGTTATACGAGCAGTACTTC; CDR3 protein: CASSQLERLYEQYF
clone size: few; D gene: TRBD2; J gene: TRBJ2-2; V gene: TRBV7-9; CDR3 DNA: TGTGCCAGCAGCCTTTCGGGGGGAGTGAACACCGGGGAGCTGTTTTTT; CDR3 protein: CASSLSGGVNTGELFF
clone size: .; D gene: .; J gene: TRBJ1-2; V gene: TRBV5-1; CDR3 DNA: TGCGCCAGCAGCTTGTCGCAGGCCAACTATGGCTACACCTTC; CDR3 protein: CASSLSQANYGYTF
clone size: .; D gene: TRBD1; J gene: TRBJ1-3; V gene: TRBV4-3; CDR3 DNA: TGCGCCAGCAGCCACGGACAGGGCTCTGGAAACACCATATATTTT; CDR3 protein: CASSHGQGSGNTIYF
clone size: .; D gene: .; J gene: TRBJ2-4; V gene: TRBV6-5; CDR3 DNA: TGTGCCAGCAGTATAGGGACATTAGCCAAAAACATTCAGTACTTC; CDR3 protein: CASSIGTLAKNIQYF
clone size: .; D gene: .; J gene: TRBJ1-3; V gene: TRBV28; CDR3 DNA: TGTGCCAGCAGTTTCGGGAACAGGGTCCTATCCGGAAACACCATATATTTT; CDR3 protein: CASSFGNRVLSGNTIYF
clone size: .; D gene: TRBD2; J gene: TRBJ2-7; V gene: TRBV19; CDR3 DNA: TGTGCCAGTAGATCCCGGACTAGTGAAAGCTCCTACGAGCAGTACTTC; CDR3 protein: CASRSRTSESSYEQYF
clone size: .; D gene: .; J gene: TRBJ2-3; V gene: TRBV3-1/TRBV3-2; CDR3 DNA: TGTGCCAGCAGCCAAGAATGGTCCGGGTCGCGGGGAGATACGCAGTATTTT; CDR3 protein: CASSQEWSGSRGDTQYF
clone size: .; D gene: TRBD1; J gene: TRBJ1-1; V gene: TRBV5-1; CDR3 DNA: TGCGCCAGCAGCTTGCTGGCAGGGGGCCGGAACACTGAAGCTTTCTTT; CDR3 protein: CASSLLAGGRNTEAFF
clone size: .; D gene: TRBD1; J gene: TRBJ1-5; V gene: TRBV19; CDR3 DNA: TGTGCCAGTAGTATCCGACAGGGGGTCGAGCAGCCCCAGCATTTT; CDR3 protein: CASSIRQGVEQPQHF
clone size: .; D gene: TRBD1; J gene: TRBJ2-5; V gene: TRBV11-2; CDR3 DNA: TGTGCCAGCAGCGCAGGACAGGGCGGGGAGACCCAGTACTTC; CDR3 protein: CASSAGQGGETQYF
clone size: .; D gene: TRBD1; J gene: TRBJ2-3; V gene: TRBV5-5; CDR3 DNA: TGTGCCAGCAGCAAAGGACAGGGCCCAGGTACGCAGTATTTT; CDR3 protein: CASSKGQGPGTQYF
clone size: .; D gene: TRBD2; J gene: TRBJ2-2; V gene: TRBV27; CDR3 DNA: TGTGCCAGCAGCCCGGGACTAGCACGCACCGGGGAGCTGTTTTTT; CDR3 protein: CASSPGLARTGELFF
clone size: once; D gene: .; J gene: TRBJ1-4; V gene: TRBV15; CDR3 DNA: TGTGCCACCAGCAGAGTTGTGGCAGCGGGGGAAAAACTGTTTTTT; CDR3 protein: CATSRVVAAGEKLFF
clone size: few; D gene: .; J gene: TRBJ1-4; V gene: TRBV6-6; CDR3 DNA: TGTGCCAGCAGTTATCTAGGACAACCTAATGAAAAACTGTTTTTT; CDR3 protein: CASSYLGQPNEKLFF
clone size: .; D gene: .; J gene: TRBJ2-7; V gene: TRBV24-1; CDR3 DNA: TGTGCCACCAGTGAACGAAAGGAGGGTTCCTACGAGCAGTACTTC; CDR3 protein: CATSERKEGSYEQYF
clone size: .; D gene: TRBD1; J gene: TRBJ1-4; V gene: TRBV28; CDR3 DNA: TGTGCCAGCAGTTCCCACAGGGGCAGTTTTGAAAAACTGTTTTTT; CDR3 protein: CASSSHRGSFEKLFF
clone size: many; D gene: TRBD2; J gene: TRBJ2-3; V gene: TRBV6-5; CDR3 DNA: TGTGCCAGCAGTCTCGCGACGGGAGGGGGAGATACGCAGTATTTT; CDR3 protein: CASSLATGGGDTQYF
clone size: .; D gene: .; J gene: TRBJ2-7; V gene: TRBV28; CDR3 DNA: TGTGCCAGCAGTAAGGGGGACACTAACGAGCAGTACTTC; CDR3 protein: CASSKGDTNEQYF
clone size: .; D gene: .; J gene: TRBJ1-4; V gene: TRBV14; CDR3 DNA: TGTGCCAGCAGCCGGACAGTAGGAGCAACTAATGAAAAACTGTTTTTT; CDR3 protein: CASSRTVGATNEKLFF
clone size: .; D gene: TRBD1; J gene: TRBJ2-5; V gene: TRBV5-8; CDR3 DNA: TGTGCCAGCAGCCTAGGACAGGGACTTATCGAAGAGACCCAGTACTTC; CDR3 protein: CASSLGQGLIEETQYF
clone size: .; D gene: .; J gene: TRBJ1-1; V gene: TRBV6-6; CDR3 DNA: TGTGCCAGCAGTTACTCGAATCCAGAAGAAGCTTTCTTT; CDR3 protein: CASSYSNPEEAFF
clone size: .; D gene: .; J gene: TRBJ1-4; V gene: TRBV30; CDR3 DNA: TGTGCCTGGAGGAGGTCGGAACGGGTTAATGAAAAACTGTTTTTT; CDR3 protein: CAWRRSERVNEKLFF
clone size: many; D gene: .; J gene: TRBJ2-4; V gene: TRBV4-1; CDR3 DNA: TGCGCCAGCAGCCAAGGAGGTGGAGGGAGGCTAGCCAAAAACATTCAGTACTTC; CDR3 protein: CASSQGGGGRLAKNIQYF
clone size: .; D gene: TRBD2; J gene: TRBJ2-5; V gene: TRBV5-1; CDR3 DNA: TGCGCCAGCAGCCCCGGGGGGGGTTCAGAGACCCAGTACTTC; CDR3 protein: CASSPGGGSETQYF
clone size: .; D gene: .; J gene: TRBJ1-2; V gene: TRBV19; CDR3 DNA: TGTGCCAGTATTTCAAGGGGTGGCTACACCTTC; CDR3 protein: CASISRGGYTF
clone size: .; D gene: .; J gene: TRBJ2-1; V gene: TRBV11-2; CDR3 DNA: TGTGCCAGCAGCCAGGACTGGCAGAAGGGGCAGTTCTTC; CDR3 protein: CASSQDWQKGQFF
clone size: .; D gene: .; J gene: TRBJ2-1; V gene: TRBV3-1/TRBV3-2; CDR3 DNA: TGTGCCAGCAGCCAAGATCCGATAGGAGTCCCCTACAATGAGCAGTTCTTC; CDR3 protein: CASSQDPIGVPYNEQFF
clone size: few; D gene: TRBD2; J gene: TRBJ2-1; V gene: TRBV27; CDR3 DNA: TGTGCCAGCAGTTTAGCGGCTAGCGGGAACTCCTACAATGAGCAGTTCTTC; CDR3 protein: CASSLAASGNSYNEQFF
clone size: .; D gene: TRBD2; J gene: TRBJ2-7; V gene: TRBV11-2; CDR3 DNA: TGTGCCAGCAGCTTACTAGCGGGAGCCCCCTACGAGCAGTACTTC; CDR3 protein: CASSLLAGAPYEQYF
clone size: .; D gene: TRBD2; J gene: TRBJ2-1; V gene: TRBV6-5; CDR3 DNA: TGTGCCAGCCTCTTTAGCGGGGGGTCGCGTGAGCAGTTCTTC; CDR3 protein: CASLFSGGSREQFF
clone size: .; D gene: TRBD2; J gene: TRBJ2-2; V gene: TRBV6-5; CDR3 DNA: TGTGCCAGCTGGGAGGGCACGGATTTCACCGGGGAGCTGTTTTTT; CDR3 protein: CASWEGTDFTGELFF
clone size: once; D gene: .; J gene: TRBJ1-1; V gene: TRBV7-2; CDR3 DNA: TGTGCCAGCAGCTTAAGGGGAGGGGACTTTGAAGCTTTCTTT; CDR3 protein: CASSLRGGDFEAFF
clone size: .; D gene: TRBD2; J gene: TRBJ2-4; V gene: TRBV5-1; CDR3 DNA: TGCGCCAGCAGCTTCGCGGCTAGCGGGTTAGCCAAAAACATTCAGTACTTC; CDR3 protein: CASSFAASGLAKNIQYF
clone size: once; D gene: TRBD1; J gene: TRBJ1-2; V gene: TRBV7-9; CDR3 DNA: TGTGCCAGCAGCTTAGCGGCAGGGGGAGGCTACACCTTC; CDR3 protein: CASSLAAGGGYTF